These T cell receptor beta chains were read from a single sample in a study of chemoradiotherapy in HPV16-positive cancers. Sequencing was performed with immunoSEQ multiplex PCR; in TCRdb, only in-frame clones are kept and a portion is missing. The table has 9,500 to 15,000 clones, 86% seen once. The material sequenced was blood, taken from a patient who underwent chemoradiotherapy. These receptor sequences come from a human donor with HPV-associated anogenital cancer. Each CDR3 is given with its conserved first and last residue. The D gene is left open where the match is weak. A row's size may be missing; if present it is once, few, many or a size class.

clone_size: NA
v_call: TRBV6-1
j_call: TRBJ2-7
d_call: NA
cdr3_aa: CASSDDTLYEQYF
cdr3_nt: TGTGCCAGCAGTGATGACACCCTCTACGAGCAGTACTTC

clone_size: NA
v_call: TRBV6-6
j_call: TRBJ2-7
d_call: TRBD1
cdr3_aa: CASSYSGTGINYEQYF
cdr3_nt: TGTGCCAGCAGTTACTCGGGGACAGGGATCAACTACGAGCAGTACTTC

clone_size: NA
v_call: TRBV7-3
j_call: TRBJ2-3
d_call: TRBD2
cdr3_aa: CASSERGTQYF
cdr3_nt: TGTGCCAGCAGCGAGCGGGGTACGCAGTATTTT

clone_size: few
v_call: TRBV9
j_call: TRBJ2-3
d_call: TRBD2
cdr3_aa: CASSVLAGDRTDTQYF
cdr3_nt: TGTGCCAGCAGCGTCCTAGCGGGGGATCGCACAGATACGCAGTATTTT

clone_size: NA
v_call: TRBV11-2
j_call: TRBJ1-1
d_call: TRBD1
cdr3_aa: CASSFLGTANTEAFF
cdr3_nt: TGTGCCAGCAGCTTCTTGGGGACAGCAAACACTGAAGCTTTCTTT

clone_size: NA
v_call: TRBV7-9
j_call: TRBJ1-1
d_call: NA
cdr3_aa: CASSKDKPSAFF
cdr3_nt: TGTGCCAGCAGCAAAGACAAGCCCAGCGCTTTTTTT

clone_size: NA
v_call: TRBV7-2
j_call: TRBJ1-1
d_call: NA
cdr3_aa: CASRLTEAEAFF
cdr3_nt: TGTGCCAGCAGATTAACAGAGGCTGAAGCTTTCTTT

clone_size: once
v_call: TRBV18
j_call: TRBJ1-1
d_call: NA
cdr3_aa: CASSPVTPVLENEAFF
cdr3_nt: TGTGCCAGCTCACCAGTTACTCCGGTCTTAGAGAATGAAGCTTTCTTT

clone_size: NA
v_call: TRBV5-8
j_call: TRBJ1-2
d_call: NA
cdr3_aa: CASSLQGPSYGYTF
cdr3_nt: TGTGCCAGCAGCTTGCAGGGGCCCAGCTATGGCTACACCTTC

clone_size: NA
v_call: TRBV7-9
j_call: TRBJ2-2
d_call: NA
cdr3_aa: CAYGQTNTGELFF
cdr3_nt: TGTGCCTACGGACAGACGAACACCGGGGAGCTGTTTTTT

clone_size: NA
v_call: TRBV15
j_call: TRBJ2-7
d_call: NA
cdr3_aa: CATSRDLLGEQYF
cdr3_nt: TGTGCCACCAGCAGAGATCTGTTGGGGGAGCAGTACTTC

clone_size: NA
v_call: TRBV2
j_call: TRBJ1-5
d_call: NA
cdr3_aa: CASSEREEHGKPQHF
cdr3_nt: TGTGCCAGCAGTGAACGTGAGGAGCATGGCAAGCCCCAGCATTTT

clone_size: NA
v_call: TRBV5-1
j_call: TRBJ1-5
d_call: NA
cdr3_aa: CASSLALTAGNQPQHF
cdr3_nt: TGCGCCAGCAGCTTGGCCTTGACAGCGGGCAATCAGCCCCAGCATTTT

clone_size: NA
v_call: TRBV19
j_call: TRBJ2-3
d_call: NA
cdr3_aa: CASSIVGTDTQYF
cdr3_nt: TGTGCCAGTAGTATCGTCGGCACAGATACGCAGTATTTT

clone_size: NA
v_call: TRBV7-3
j_call: TRBJ1-2
d_call: NA
cdr3_aa: CASSLYGGNYGYTF
cdr3_nt: TGTGCCAGCAGCTTATACGGGGGGAACTATGGCTACACCTTC

clone_size: NA
v_call: TRBV7-9
j_call: TRBJ1-6
d_call: TRBD1
cdr3_aa: CASSSPGQSNSPLHF
cdr3_nt: TGTGCCAGCAGCTCCCCGGGACAGTCTAATTCACCCCTCCACTTT

clone_size: NA
v_call: TRBV6-1
j_call: TRBJ1-5
d_call: NA
cdr3_aa: CATAGGNNQPQHF
cdr3_nt: TGTGCGACAGCGGGAGGCAATAATCAGCCCCAGCATTTT

clone_size: NA
v_call: TRBV7-8
j_call: TRBJ2-1
d_call: NA
cdr3_aa: CASTVTSTTSYNEQFF
cdr3_nt: TGTGCCAGCACCGTGACCAGCACCACCTCCTACAATGAGCAGTTCTTC

clone_size: NA
v_call: TRBV15
j_call: TRBJ2-1
d_call: TRBD2
cdr3_aa: CATSFRASGGNEQFF
cdr3_nt: TGTGCCACCAGCTTCCGGGCTAGCGGGGGGAATGAGCAGTTCTTC

clone_size: NA
v_call: TRBV15
j_call: TRBJ2-7
d_call: TRBD1
cdr3_aa: CATSRGSGTGGDEQYF
cdr3_nt: TGTGCCACCAGCAGAGGGTCCGGGACAGGGGGCGACGAGCAGTACTTC

clone_size: NA
v_call: TRBV7-2
j_call: TRBJ1-3
d_call: TRBD1
cdr3_aa: CASSITGEAGNTIYF
cdr3_nt: TGTGCCAGCAGCATTACAGGGGAAGCTGGAAACACCATATATTTT

clone_size: NA
v_call: TRBV6-5
j_call: TRBJ1-4
d_call: TRBD1
cdr3_aa: CASRTGTGLPRLFF
cdr3_nt: TGTGCCAGCAGGACCGGGACAGGTTTGCCCCGTCTGTTTTTT

clone_size: NA
v_call: TRBV6-4
j_call: TRBJ1-1
d_call: TRBD1
cdr3_aa: CANQTAGTGEMGTEAFF
cdr3_nt: TGTGCCAACCAGACAGCTGGGACAGGGGAAATGGGGACTGAAGCTTTCTTT

clone_size: NA
v_call: TRBV18
j_call: TRBJ2-1
d_call: TRBD1
cdr3_aa: CASSPPVGPGQGYNEQFF
cdr3_nt: TGTGCCAGCTCACCACCTGTAGGACCGGGACAGGGCTACAATGAGCAGTTCTTC

clone_size: once
v_call: TRBV20-1
j_call: TRBJ1-6
d_call: TRBD1
cdr3_aa: CSAGQGSPLHF
cdr3_nt: TGCAGTGCTGGACAGGGAAGCCCCCTCCACTTT

clone_size: once
v_call: TRBV7-8
j_call: TRBJ1-2
d_call: TRBD1
cdr3_aa: CASSPPDRGGGYTF
cdr3_nt: TGTGCCAGCAGCCCCCCGGACAGGGGGGGTGGCTACACCTTC

clone_size: NA
v_call: TRBV6-1
j_call: TRBJ2-7
d_call: NA
cdr3_aa: CASSGRGQSYEQYF
cdr3_nt: TGTGCCAGCAGTGGAAGGGGTCAGAGCTACGAGCAGTACTTC

clone_size: NA
v_call: TRBV15
j_call: TRBJ2-1
d_call: NA
cdr3_aa: CATSRDHPRRGPYNEQFF
cdr3_nt: TGTGCCACCAGCAGAGATCACCCCCGGCGGGGGCCGTACAATGAGCAGTTCTTC

clone_size: NA
v_call: TRBV19
j_call: TRBJ1-2
d_call: TRBD1
cdr3_aa: CASWTGANYGYTF
cdr3_nt: TGTGCCTCTTGGACAGGGGCAAACTATGGCTACACCTTC

clone_size: once
v_call: TRBV4-3
j_call: TRBJ1-4
d_call: TRBD1
cdr3_aa: CASSPYRGGREKLFF
cdr3_nt: TGCGCCAGCAGCCCCTACAGGGGAGGGCGTGAAAAACTGTTTTTT

clone_size: NA
v_call: TRBV5-1
j_call: TRBJ1-1
d_call: NA
cdr3_aa: CASSLVSPATEAFF
cdr3_nt: TGCGCCAGCAGCTTGGTGTCGCCGGCCACTGAAGCTTTCTTT

clone_size: NA
v_call: TRBV4-3
j_call: TRBJ2-1
d_call: TRBD1
cdr3_aa: CASSQDRDSHSYNEQFF
cdr3_nt: TGCGCCAGCAGCCAAGATCGGGACAGCCACTCCTACAATGAGCAGTTCTTC

clone_size: once
v_call: TRBV7-3
j_call: TRBJ2-1
d_call: NA
cdr3_aa: CASSLSSADLYNEQFF
cdr3_nt: TGTGCCAGCAGCTTAAGTTCAGCAGACCTTTACAATGAGCAGTTCTTC

clone_size: NA
v_call: TRBV19
j_call: TRBJ1-2
d_call: NA
cdr3_aa: CASSSDPSPKFLNYGYTF
cdr3_nt: TGTGCCAGTAGCAGCGATCCCTCCCCGAAGTTCCTTAACTATGGCTACACCTTC

clone_size: NA
v_call: TRBV10-1
j_call: TRBJ1-6
d_call: TRBD1
cdr3_aa: CASSTGDRSFPLHF
cdr3_nt: TGCGCCAGTTCAACCGGGGACAGGTCTTTTCCCCTCCACTTT

clone_size: NA
v_call: TRBV2
j_call: TRBJ1-3
d_call: NA
cdr3_aa: CASRWGLSSGNTIYF
cdr3_nt: TGTGCCAGCAGATGGGGGCTGAGCTCTGGAAACACCATATATTTT

clone_size: NA
v_call: TRBV18
j_call: TRBJ1-1
d_call: NA
cdr3_aa: CASSPVQGGNTEAFF
cdr3_nt: TGTGCCAGCTCACCGGTACAGGGTGGGAACACTGAAGCTTTCTTT

clone_size: NA
v_call: TRBV9
j_call: TRBJ2-3
d_call: NA
cdr3_aa: CASSVEGTDTQYF
cdr3_nt: TGTGCCAGCAGCGTAGAGGGCACAGATACGCAGTATTTT

clone_size: NA
v_call: TRBV9
j_call: TRBJ2-5
d_call: NA
cdr3_aa: CASSIRPSQETQYF
cdr3_nt: TGTGCCAGCAGCATCCGACCTAGCCAAGAGACCCAGTACTTC

clone_size: NA
v_call: TRBV7-2
j_call: TRBJ2-1
d_call: NA
cdr3_aa: CASSLYANEQFF
cdr3_nt: TGTGCCAGCAGCTTATACGCAAATGAGCAGTTCTTC